This TCR beta chain is from a study of blood T cells in healthy people across ages. Alongside a J-beta primer mix, a sample-barcoded 5' primer served in a second PCR lasting about 6 to 12 cycles. TCRdb redid the calling of the 5' RACE reads with MiXCR, one entry per CDR3 protein. The sample has 800,000 to 900,000 distinct CDR3 sequences; around 62% are singletons. No fewer than 7 million PBMCs went into each sample. CDR1 and CDR2 (germline): LGHNA, YSLEER. The CDR3 runs to 16 residues. Remarks on this clonotype: One junction end disagrees with the germline gene, perhaps due to a read error.

The sample consisted of blood. The chain carries TRBV4-3 and TRBJ1-6; TRBD1 agrees at 9 bases. This receptor was taken from a man under 40 in good health. DNA of the CDR3: TGCGCCAGTAGCCAAGGGGTACAGGGGGCAAATTCACCCCTCCACTTT. Translated: CASSQGVQGANSPLHF.